This T cell receptor (beta chain) was retrieved from a study of blood T cell repertoires in COVID-19. Study information: Sites across the United States, Italy and Spain contributed samples from acute and convalescent COVID-19. T cells, B-cell-depleted T cells, or PBMCs provided the cDNA or gDNA that served as material.

As processed by the authors: The authors estimated nucleated cell counts from reference gene primer amplification. Data came from immunoSEQ multiplex PCR; TCRdb stores just in-frame clones and leaves some out. V, J and clone size reflect that table, while D and trimming were determined from the DNA. The repertoire holds 120,000 to 150,000 clones, around 87% seen once, with approximately 2.8% in the top ten. V lost 1 base to trimming and J lost 3 bases, with 14 bases between them. The CDR3 runs to 16 residues. Germline lookup yields CDR1 SEHNR and CDR2 FQNEAQ (reference sequence). The rearrangement joins TRBV7-9 to TRBJ2-3; weak D call: TRBD2 (5 bases). The clonotype was recovered from a woman aged 55 to 70 with active COVID-19. Sequencing was performed on peripheral blood. The DNA of the CDR3 is TGTGCCAGCAGCTTAGGCCTGGGGAGTGGGACAGATACGCAGTATTTT. Its protein is CASSLGLGSGTDTQYF.